These T cell receptor beta chains were read from a single sample in a study of T-cell reconstitution after alpha-beta-depleted transplantation in children. TCRdb reprocessed the PCR reads with MiXCR, giving one entry per CDR3 protein. The profile shows approximately 1,000,000 distinct CDR3 sequences, less than 30% of them singletons. The material was PBMCs, mostly from graft donor cells, obtained 360 days after TCRalphabeta/CD19-depleted stem cell transplant. The origin of the receptors is a boy younger than two who had a stem cell transplant for SCID, so the T cells may come from the graft donor. The CDR3 runs from the conserved cysteine through the conserved F or W. D genes are given only for firm matches. Clone size is given for some rows only: seen once, a few or many times, or a class if the clone is expanded.

abundance: -; j_gene: TRBJ2-3; v_gene: TRBV4-1; d_gene: -; CDR3aa: CASSPKRVTTDTQYF; CDR3nt: TGCGCCAGCAGCCCGAAGCGGGTGACCACAGATACGCAGTATTTT
abundance: -; j_gene: TRBJ2-5; v_gene: TRBV3-1; d_gene: -; CDR3aa: CASTQRVERAQYF; CDR3nt: TGTGCCAGCACCCAAAGGGTTGAGAGGGCCCAGTACTTC
abundance: many; j_gene: TRBJ2-2; v_gene: TRBV7-8; d_gene: TRBD2; CDR3aa: CASSSSGGAETGELFF; CDR3nt: TGTGCCAGCAGTTCAAGCGGGGGGGCGGAGACCGGGGAGCTGTTTTTT
abundance: once; j_gene: TRBJ2-7; v_gene: TRBV12-3/TRBV12-4; d_gene: -; CDR3aa: CASGDRKQYF; CDR3nt: TGTGCCAGCGGGGACCGGAAGCAGTACTTC
abundance: -; j_gene: TRBJ2-2; v_gene: TRBV9; d_gene: -; CDR3aa: CASTYLPGGVAGELFF; CDR3nt: TGTGCCAGCACCTACCTTCCAGGCGGGGTCGCCGGGGAGCTGTTTTTT
abundance: -; j_gene: TRBJ2-6; v_gene: TRBV7-9; d_gene: TRBD1; CDR3aa: CASLTGANSGANVLTF; CDR3nt: TGTGCCAGCCTCACAGGGGCAAACTCTGGGGCCAACGTCCTGACTTTC
abundance: few; j_gene: TRBJ2-5; v_gene: TRBV6-1; d_gene: -; CDR3aa: CASSEGTHVQQYF; CDR3nt: TGTGCCAGCAGTGAAGGGACTCATGTCCAACAGTACTTC
abundance: -; j_gene: TRBJ2-7; v_gene: TRBV9; d_gene: -; CDR3aa: CASSVNGDASYEQYF; CDR3nt: TGTGCCAGCAGCGTAAACGGGGACGCCTCCTACGAGCAGTACTTC
abundance: -; j_gene: TRBJ2-2; v_gene: TRBV6-1; d_gene: TRBD2; CDR3aa: CASSLPRGLAGELFF; CDR3nt: TGTGCCAGCAGTCTCCCCAGGGGACTAGCCGGGGAGCTGTTTTTT
abundance: few; j_gene: TRBJ1-1; v_gene: TRBV20-1; d_gene: -; CDR3aa: CSARGPRNTEAFF; CDR3nt: TGCAGTGCTAGAGGTCCGCGGAACACTGAAGCTTTCTTT
abundance: few; j_gene: TRBJ2-3; v_gene: TRBV2; d_gene: TRBD1; CDR3aa: CASSGQGFSTDTQYF; CDR3nt: TGTGCCAGCAGTGGACAGGGGTTTAGCACAGATACGCAGTATTTT
abundance: few; j_gene: TRBJ2-1; v_gene: TRBV28; d_gene: TRBD1; CDR3aa: CASSPPGTGTYNEQFF; CDR3nt: TGTGCCAGCAGCCCTCCCGGGACAGGGACCTACAATGAGCAGTTCTTC
abundance: -; j_gene: TRBJ2-2; v_gene: TRBV10-3; d_gene: TRBD2; CDR3aa: CAISESERGYTGELFF; CDR3nt: TGTGCCATCAGTGAATCGGAGCGGGGGTATACCGGGGAGCTGTTTTTT
abundance: -; j_gene: TRBJ2-4; v_gene: TRBV9; d_gene: TRBD2; CDR3aa: CASSVGEGSGAPQNIQYF; CDR3nt: TGTGCCAGCAGCGTAGGGGAGGGGAGCGGGGCTCCCCAAAACATTCAGTACTTC
abundance: few; j_gene: TRBJ2-1; v_gene: TRBV5-1; d_gene: -; CDR3aa: CASSLEVGREQFF; CDR3nt: TGCGCCAGCAGCTTGGAGGTGGGGCGTGAGCAGTTCTTC
abundance: -; j_gene: TRBJ2-3; v_gene: TRBV5-1; d_gene: TRBD2; CDR3aa: CASSYPGLAGSSDTQYF; CDR3nt: TGCGCCAGCAGCTACCCAGGACTAGCGGGGTCCTCAGATACGCAGTATTTT
abundance: -; j_gene: TRBJ2-2; v_gene: TRBV5-5; d_gene: TRBD1; CDR3aa: CASSWEQGGRTGELFF; CDR3nt: TGTGCCAGCAGCTGGGAACAGGGGGGCAGGACCGGGGAGCTGTTTTTT
abundance: -; j_gene: TRBJ1-5; v_gene: TRBV15; d_gene: -; CDR3aa: CATSRDTTLRNQPQHF; CDR3nt: TGTGCCACCAGCAGAGACACCACGCTACGCAATCAGCCCCAGCATTTT
abundance: -; j_gene: TRBJ2-1; v_gene: TRBV28; d_gene: TRBD2; CDR3aa: CASSQGGSEYNEQFF; CDR3nt: TGTGCCAGCAGCCAGGGCGGGAGCGAATACAATGAGCAGTTCTTC
abundance: -; j_gene: TRBJ2-5; v_gene: TRBV9; d_gene: -; CDR3aa: CASSVLHGIEETQYF; CDR3nt: TGTGCCAGCAGCGTCCTTCACGGGATTGAAGAGACCCAGTACTTC
abundance: few; j_gene: TRBJ2-1; v_gene: TRBV5-4; d_gene: -; CDR3aa: CASSLVVGPMNEQFF; CDR3nt: TGTGCCAGCAGCTTGGTAGTTGGGCCGATGAATGAGCAGTTCTTC
abundance: few; j_gene: TRBJ1-1; v_gene: TRBV5-1; d_gene: -; CDR3aa: CASSLGVTVFMNTEAFF; CDR3nt: TGCGCCAGCAGCTTGGGAGTAACAGTGTTCATGAACACTGAAGCTTTCTTT
abundance: -; j_gene: TRBJ1-5; v_gene: TRBV20-1; d_gene: TRBD1; CDR3aa: CSAPDRDSNQPQHF; CDR3nt: TGCAGTGCTCCTGACAGGGATAGCAATCAGCCCCAGCATTTT
abundance: few; j_gene: TRBJ2-7; v_gene: TRBV20-1; d_gene: -; CDR3aa: CSAGRTGKGYEQYF; CDR3nt: TGCAGTGCCGGGAGGACAGGGAAGGGCTACGAGCAGTACTTC
abundance: -; j_gene: TRBJ2-5; v_gene: TRBV5-6; d_gene: -; CDR3aa: CASSPDRLDAQYF; CDR3nt: TGTGCCAGCAGCCCCGATAGGTTAGACGCCCAGTACTTC
abundance: few; j_gene: TRBJ1-2; v_gene: TRBV6-5; d_gene: -; CDR3aa: CASSYSGQNYGYTF; CDR3nt: TGTGCCAGCAGTTACTCTGGACAAAACTATGGCTACACCTTC
abundance: -; j_gene: TRBJ2-1; v_gene: TRBV2; d_gene: -; CDR3aa: CASGTDRVSYNEQFF; CDR3nt: TGTGCCAGCGGGACGGATCGGGTTTCCTACAATGAGCAGTTCTTC
abundance: -; j_gene: TRBJ2-3; v_gene: TRBV20-1; d_gene: TRBD2; CDR3aa: CSARTPVPGGRWDTQYF; CDR3nt: TGCAGTGCTAGGACCCCCGTACCGGGGGGGAGATGGGATACGCAGTATTTT
abundance: few; j_gene: TRBJ1-1; v_gene: TRBV15; d_gene: -; CDR3aa: CATSRDGGNTEAFF; CDR3nt: TGTGCCACCAGCAGAGATGGAGGGAACACTGAAGCTTTCTTT
abundance: few; j_gene: TRBJ2-3; v_gene: TRBV5-1; d_gene: -; CDR3aa: CASSLPLGASTDTQYF; CDR3nt: TGCGCCAGCAGCCTCCCTCTAGGTGCTAGCACAGATACGCAGTATTTT
abundance: -; j_gene: TRBJ1-4; v_gene: TRBV12-3/TRBV12-4; d_gene: -; CDR3aa: CASSSPDRRNEKLFF; CDR3nt: TGTGCCAGCAGTTCCCCCGATCGGAGGAATGAAAAACTGTTTTTT
abundance: -; j_gene: TRBJ2-3; v_gene: TRBV5-5; d_gene: -; CDR3aa: CASMVGDTQYF; CDR3nt: TGTGCCAGCATGGTGGGGGATACGCAGTATTTT
abundance: few; j_gene: TRBJ1-5; v_gene: TRBV21-1; d_gene: -; CDR3aa: CASSKVVANQPQHF; CDR3nt: TGTGCCAGCAGCAAAGTGGTCGCAAATCAGCCCCAGCATTTT
abundance: few; j_gene: TRBJ1-1; v_gene: TRBV7-9; d_gene: -; CDR3aa: CASSLLFPLNTEAFF; CDR3nt: TGTGCCAGCAGCTTATTATTTCCTTTGAACACTGAAGCTTTCTTT
abundance: few; j_gene: TRBJ2-6; v_gene: TRBV2; d_gene: TRBD2; CDR3aa: CASIPLRGKALKVLTF; CDR3nt: TGTGCCAGCATTCCCCTGCGGGGGAAGGCGCTAAAAGTCCTGACTTTC
abundance: few; j_gene: TRBJ2-4; v_gene: TRBV5-1; d_gene: -; CDR3aa: CASSSQGELKNIQYF; CDR3nt: TGCGCCAGCAGCTCCCAGGGTGAGCTTAAAAACATTCAGTACTTC
abundance: few; j_gene: TRBJ1-4; v_gene: TRBV10-3; d_gene: -; CDR3aa: CAISEGLTNEKLFF; CDR3nt: TGTGCCATCAGTGAGGGTCTCACTAATGAAAAACTGTTTTTT
abundance: few; j_gene: TRBJ2-1; v_gene: TRBV20-1; d_gene: TRBD2; CDR3aa: CSASLPSGNNEQFF; CDR3nt: TGCAGTGCTAGTTTGCCTAGCGGGAACAATGAGCAGTTCTTC
abundance: few; j_gene: TRBJ2-5; v_gene: TRBV4-2; d_gene: -; CDR3aa: CASSHGRQETQYF; CDR3nt: TGTGCCAGCAGCCATGGGAGGCAAGAGACCCAGTACTTC
abundance: -; j_gene: TRBJ2-6; v_gene: TRBV11-1; d_gene: -; CDR3aa: CASSPEGLGASGANVLTF; CDR3nt: TGTGCCAGCAGCCCCGAGGGTCTGGGAGCCTCTGGGGCCAACGTCCTGACTTTC